This TCR beta chain was sequenced for a study of technical replicates of blood from a handful of donors. Germline-derived CDR1 and CDR2 are LGHNA and YSLEER. V trimming: 3 bases; J trimming: 2 bases; junction bases outside the gene matches: 12. The CDR3 spans 18 residues. The protocol was immunoSEQ multiplex PCR, while the TCRdb copy is restricted to in-frame clones and leaves out a portion. In the table there are about 73,000 clones, roughly nine tenths of which are singletons. This receptor was taken from a human donor in good health. Some clones in this sample may be carry-over from other donors' samples. J is TRBJ2-1 and V is TRBV4-3, with 8 bases that match TRBD2. Sequenced input: PBMCs. CDR3 region: CASSQGSGIPLTYNEQFF. The DNA of the CDR3 is TGCGCCAGCAGCCAGGGTAGCGGGATTCCTTTGACCTACAATGAGCAGTTCTTC.